This TCR beta chain was sequenced in a study of cytomegalovirus exposure and HLA in healthy donors. Study overall: Earlier, 150 million to 200 million T cells were analyzed, and around 100 million unique TCR beta sequences were found among them.

This CDR3 comprises 17 residues. V lost 0 bases, J lost 1 base, and 8 bases stayed unmatched. Looked up from germline, CDR1 is SGHDT and CDR2 is YYEEEE. PCR used 60 Vbeta primers and 13 Jbeta primers. How the authors handled the data: A follow-up analysis tallied approximately 85 million unique TCR beta chains, roughly 11 million shared. The data were produced by immunoSEQ multiplex PCR, yet TCRdb's version contains in-frame clones alone and is incomplete. That table is the source of V, J and clone size, and D and trimming were worked out from the DNA. The sample totals 95,000 to 150,000 clones. V usage is TRBV5-6 and J usage is TRBJ2-5; 8 bases match TRBD2. This TCR was recovered from a man in his late teens or twenties in good health and CMV-seronegative. The material sequenced was PBMCs. The CDR3, as DNA: TGTGCCAGCAGCTTGGAGAGCGGGGGAAATACCCAAGAGACCCAGTACTTC. Protein product: CASSLESGGNTQETQYF.